The source of this T cell receptor (beta chain) is a study of identical twins. The study's findings and limits: Conclusions were drawn cross-sectionally by statistical analysis, without following the same donors. In monozygotic twins, models underestimated the sharing of out-of-frame TCR alpha.

TCRdb redid the calling of the 5' RACE reads with MiXCR, one entry per CDR3 protein. The sample carries roughly 690,000 distinct CDR3 sequences, 6.1% recorded once. Donors uniformly comprised healthy Caucasians. Germline V gene sequence: CDR1 SNHLY, CDR2 FYNNEI. This CDR3 contains 13 residues. Trimming cost V 8 bases and J 0 bases, with 8 bases left between them. This clonotype was recorded at least ten times. The target antigen is unknown. The chain employs TRBV2 and TRBJ2-1, with D uncertain. The sequence was collected from a man aged 18 to 30 in good health. Sequencing was carried out using naive T cells sorted from blood. The CDR3: CASRISSYNEQFF. In DNA form, the CDR3 reads TGTGCCAGCCGTATTAGCTCCTACAATGAGCAGTTCTTC.